The clone carrying this T cell receptor (beta chain) was seen only a few times. No antigen is known for it. The length of the CDR3 is 15 residues. V lost 0 bases and J lost 4, with 10 bases in between. The germline gives CDR1 SGHTA, CDR2 FQGNSA. This sample was taken from a study of human T cells and chemical hapten exposure. Whole-study results and caveats: There was no change with DPC sensitization in TCRs above 1 in 1000 frequency.

TCRdb itself ran the RACE reads through MiXCR, one entry per CDR3 protein. The data show fewer than 150,000 distinct CDR3 sequences, roughly 13% seen once. Time point: pre-sensitization, week 0. Treatment meaning: therapeutic diphenylcyclopropenone sensitization with weekly scalp DPC. This chain joins TRBV7-2 and TRBJ1-3; tentative D call: TRBD1 (5 bases). This TCR derives from a woman between 18 and 29 years old with alopecia areata. Some clones in this sample may be carry-over from other donors' samples. Sample: whole blood, taken in connection with sensitization to the hapten diphenylcyclopropenone (DPC). The CDR3 spells CASSLAGTAGNTIYF. DNA for the CDR3: TGTGCCAGCAGCTTAGCGGGGACGGCCGGAAACACCATATATTTT.